The 13 T cell receptor beta chains in this list originate from one sample, sequenced in a study of T-cell memory formation after mild COVID-19. TCRdb re-called the 5' RACE reads with MiXCR, one entry per CDR3 protein. Of roughly 200,000 distinct CDR3 sequences listed, approximately 10% are singletons. Material for sequencing was PBMCs or a T cell subset sorted from them (not recorded which). Receptor source: a young man who had mild COVID-19 (a few samples of this study predate the infection). Cell type and time point are not known.

In its sample, this clonotype was seen a few times. The CDR3 loop is CASSSTGYPEAFF. CDR3 DNA sequence: TGTGCCAGCAGCTCAACAGGGTATCCAGAAGCTTTCTTT. The V and J genes are TRBV12-3 or TRBV12-4 and TRBJ1-1; maybe TRBD1 (6 bases). The V end lost 6 bases, the J end lost 8 bases, and 16 bases lay between the germline ends. CDR3 length: 13 residues.

Many counts were recorded for this clonotype. The chain uses TRBV6-5 and TRBJ2-7, with D tentatively TRBD2 (6 bases). The V end lost 5 bases, the J end lost 7 bases, and 21 bases lay between the germline ends. Germline V gene data show CDR1 as MNHEY and CDR2 as SVGAGI. The CDR3 sequence is 15 residues long. This CDR3 is CASSAGSGPLGEQYV. DNA for the CDR3: TGTGCCAGCAGTGCGGGGAGCGGACCCCTTGGAGAGCAGTACGTC.

The chain has TRBV2 and TRBJ1-5, with 7 bases lining up with TRBD1. The CDR3 covers 15 residues. The germline gives CDR1 SNHLY, CDR2 FYNNEI. V trimming: 3 bases; J trimming: 4 bases; junction bases outside the gene matches: 6. The CDR3 DNA follows: TGTGCCAGCAGTGACACACAGGGGTGGAATCAGCCCCAGCATTTT. It yields the protein CASSDTQGWNQPQHF.

This clonotype was observed a handful of times. This chain links TRBV4-1 with TRBJ1-1; D is uncertain. The CDR3 runs 13 residues. Trimming took off 6 bases at V and 7 bases at J, with 15 bases between the two ends. Germline assignment: CDR1 MGHRA and CDR2 YSYEKL. DNA for the CDR3: TGCGCCAGCAGTGTGAGGGTGTTAAGTGAAGCTTTCTTT. Protein: CASSVRVLSEAFF.

The rearrangement links TRBV2 to TRBJ2-3, with unresolved D. V was shortened by 3 bases and J by 4 bases, with 8 bases between the two germline ends. The CDR3 loop spans 13 amino acids. The germline V gene encodes CDR1 SNHLY and CDR2 FYNNEI. For the CDR3, the DNA is TGTGCCAGCAGTGAGTATGTCGCAGATACGCAGTATTTT. Amino acids: CASSEYVADTQYF.

This clonotype was seen more than once but under ten times. In DNA, the CDR3 is TGTGCCAGCCCGGACAGGGGATATGAAAAACTGTTTTTT. Its translation: CASPDRGYEKLFF. The chain employs TRBV6-5 and TRBJ1-4; 9 bases are shared with TRBD1. The CDR3 sequence is 13 residues long. From germline, CDR1 is MNHEY and CDR2 SVGAGI. Germline trimming cut 8 bases from V and 6 bases from J; bases unmatched to any gene: 4.

This clonotype was seen a handful of times. The genes are TRBV4-1 and TRBJ1-5; 7 nucleotides match TRBD1. V lost 5 bases to trimming and J lost 0 bases; unmatched junction nucleotides: 10. The CDR3 totals 17 residues. Germline V CDR1 and CDR2: MGHRA, YSYEKL. Here the CDR3 DNA reads TGCGCCAGCAGCGAGGGACAGCAAGGTTATAGCAATCAGCCCCAGCATTTT. It translates to CASSEGQQGYSNQPQHF.

This clonotype was detected only a few times. The CDR3 sequence: CASSFGTRVTDTQYF. The CDR3 nucleotides are TGCGCCAGCAGCTTCGGGACAAGGGTCACAGATACGCAGTATTTT. This chain joins TRBV5-1 and TRBJ2-3; TRBD1 is a possible D gene (6 bases). The CDR3 covers 15 residues. Germline assignment: CDR1 SGHRS and CDR2 YFSETQ. Trimming pared 2 bases from V and 2 bases from J, leaving 12 bases between.

This clonotype was detected ten times or more. The CDR3 does not end in the conserved phenylalanine or tryptophan, so this is likely a read error. Because the CDR3's place on the DNA is in doubt, the DNA is left out and the CDR3 is given as listed by TCRdb. The chain joins TRBV20-1 to TRBJ2-3; the table's D call, TRBD2, was not checked against the DNA. Inclusive of both ends, the CDR3 amounts to 12 amino acids. Germline CDR1 DFQATT, CDR2 SNEGSKA (reference sequence). This chain's CDR3 is CSAPPGLAGVAA.

Here the CDR3 reads CASCSYTGFQPQHF. CDR3 nucleotide sequence: TGTGCCAGCTGCTCCTATACGGGGTTTCAGCCCCAGCATTTT. The chain carries TRBV28 and TRBJ1-5; D ambiguous. This CDR3 has 14 amino acids. Trimming removed 8 bases at V and 6 bases at J, with 17 bases between. Germline V gene sequence: CDR1 MDHEN, CDR2 SYDVKM.

This clonotype was observed a few times. This chain uses TRBV29-1 with TRBJ1-1; D may be TRBD1 (6 bases). Germline CDR1 and CDR2: SQVTM and ANQGSEA. V lost 6 bases and J lost 4, with 15 bases in between. There are 13 residues in the CDR3. CDR3 coding DNA: TGCAGCGTCATACGACAGGAGAGCACTGAAGCTTTCTTT. Translated, it gives CSVIRQESTEAFF.

This clonotype has more than one count but fewer than ten. This rearrangement joins TRBV7-2 to TRBJ2-3, with D uncertain. This CDR3 comprises 14 residues. Between the trimmed V and J ends, which lost 4 bases and 5 bases, there was a span of 13 bases. The germline V gene encodes CDR1 SGHTA and CDR2 FQGNSA. CDR3 amino acids: CASSSIPRGDTQYF. The DNA for the CDR3 is TGTGCCAGCAGCTCCATACCCCGAGGAGATACGCAGTATTTT.

This clonotype was seen repeatedly, ten times or more. The V call is TRBV5-1, the J call TRBJ2-2; D remains unclear. Germline CDR1 and CDR2: SGHRS and YFSETQ. The CDR3 runs to 11 residues. Trimming left V 7 bases short and J 2 bases short, with 3 bases between. The CDR3 region is CASGNTGELFF. DNA of the CDR3: TGCGCCAGCGGAAACACCGGGGAGCTGTTTTTT.